This TCR beta chain was recorded in a study of CD8 T cells in Susac syndrome. After extraction with the RNeasy kit, roughly 0.45 to 1 ug of the RNA was reverse transcribed using random hexamers. The immunoSEQ assay covered 54 Vbeta and 13 Jbeta segments for CDR3. TCRdb called the immunoSEQ multiplex PCR reads again in MiXCR, with one record for every CDR3 protein. The sample has approximately 150,000 distinct CDR3 sequences, approximately 94% seen once. TCR beta from blood CD8+ and CD4+ T cells was sequenced. Treatment-naive patients with stable or active relapsing-remitting disease were the multiple sclerosis controls. Specimen: CD4+ T cells from PBMCs. This TCR was recovered from a human donor with multiple sclerosis.

The chain's CDR3 is CAWNKGYQETQYF. CDR3 coding DNA: TGTGCCTGGAATAAGGGTTATCAAGAGACCCAGTACTTC. This sequence joins TRBV30 and TRBJ2-5; no definite D call. The CDR3 spans 13 residues. Germline CDR1 reads GTSNPN; CDR2 reads SVGIG (reference sequence). Trimming took 4 bases from V and 2 from J, leaving 11 bases between them.